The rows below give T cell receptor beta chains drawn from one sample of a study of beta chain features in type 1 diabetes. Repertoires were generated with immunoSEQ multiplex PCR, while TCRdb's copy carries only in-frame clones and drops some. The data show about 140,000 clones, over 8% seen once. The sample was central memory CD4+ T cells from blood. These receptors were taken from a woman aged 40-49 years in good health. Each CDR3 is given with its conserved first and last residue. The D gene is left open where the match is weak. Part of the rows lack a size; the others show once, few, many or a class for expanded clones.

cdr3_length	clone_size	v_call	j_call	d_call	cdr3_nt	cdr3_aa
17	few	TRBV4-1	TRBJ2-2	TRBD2	TGCGCCAGCAGCCAACCGGGACTAGCGGGGGTGGTCGGGGAGCTGTTTTTT	CASSQPGLAGVVGELFF
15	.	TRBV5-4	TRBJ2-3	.	TGTGCCAGCAGCTCAGCCAGAGGAAACACAGATACGCAGTATTTT	CASSSARGNTDTQYF
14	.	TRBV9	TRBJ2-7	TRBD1	TGTGCCAGCAGCTCCGCAGGGGGCTCCTACGAGCAGTACTTC	CASSSAGGSYEQYF
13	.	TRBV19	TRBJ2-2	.	TGTGCCAGTAGTATCCGACTTAACGGGGAGCTGTTTTTT	CASSIRLNGELFF
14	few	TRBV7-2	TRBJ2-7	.	TGTGCCAGCAATCCCCAGGGAAGGGCCTACGAGCAGTACTTC	CASNPQGRAYEQYF
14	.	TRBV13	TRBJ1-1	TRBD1	TGTGCCAGCAGCAGGCGGACAGGCGGCACTGAAGCTTTCTTT	CASSRRTGGTEAFF
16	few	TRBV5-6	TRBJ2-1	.	TGTGCCAGCAGCTTGGTAGACGGGACTGGATACAATGAGCAGTTCTTC	CASSLVDGTGYNEQFF
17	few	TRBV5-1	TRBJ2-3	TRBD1	TGCGCCAGCAGCGAGGAGACAGGGGGCTATAGCACAGATACGCAGTATTTT	CASSEETGGYSTDTQYF
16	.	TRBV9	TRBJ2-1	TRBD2	TGTGCCAGCAGCGTAGTAGTCGCGGGGGGGCAAAATGAGCAGTTCTTC	CASSVVVAGGQNEQFF
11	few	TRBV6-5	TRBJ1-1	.	TGTGCCAGCAGAAGGGGCACTGAAGCTTTCTTT	CASRRGTEAFF
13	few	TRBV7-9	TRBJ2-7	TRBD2	TGTGCCAGCAGCTGGACTAGTTTGGCCGAGCAGTACTTC	CASSWTSLAEQYF
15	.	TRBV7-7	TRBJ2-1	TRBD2	TGTGCCAGCAGCTTAGGGACTAGCGGGGGTAATGAGCAGTTCTTC	CASSLGTSGGNEQFF
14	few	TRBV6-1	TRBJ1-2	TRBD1	TGTGCCAGCAGTGAACGGCGGGACAGTAGGGGCTACACCTTC	CASSERRDSRGYTF
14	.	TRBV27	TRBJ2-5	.	TGTGCCAGCAGTTTACTCGGGGTGCAAGAGACCCAGTACTTC	CASSLLGVQETQYF
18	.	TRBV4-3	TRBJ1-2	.	TGCGCCAGCAGCCAATATGTTGTCCGGAACGGCCGGGGCTATGGCTACACCTTC	CASSQYVVRNGRGYGYTF
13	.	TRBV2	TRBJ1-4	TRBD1	TGTGCCAGCAGCGAGACAGGGAATGAAAAACTGTTTTTT	CASSETGNEKLFF
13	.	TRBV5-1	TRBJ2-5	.	TGCGCCAGCAGCTTCCCCTTCCAAGAGACCCAGTACTTC	CASSFPFQETQYF
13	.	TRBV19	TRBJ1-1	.	TGTGCCAGTAGTATCCGGGGGAACACTGAAGCTTTCTTT	CASSIRGNTEAFF
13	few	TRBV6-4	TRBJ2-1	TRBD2	TGTGCCACCGCAGCGGGGGCAGGCAATGAGCAGTTCTTC	CATAAGAGNEQFF
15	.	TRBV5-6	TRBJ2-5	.	TGTGCCAGCTCAACTTTGTCGGGGGTCCAAGAGACCCAGTACTTC	CASSTLSGVQETQYF
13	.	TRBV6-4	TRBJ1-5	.	TGTGCCAGCAGTCGGGGGGATAATCAGCCCCAGCATTTT	CASSRGDNQPQHF
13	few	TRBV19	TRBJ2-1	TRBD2	TGTGCCAGTACGGAGCGGGGGGGCAATGAGCAGTTCTTC	CASTERGGNEQFF
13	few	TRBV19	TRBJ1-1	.	TGTGCCAGTAGTATTAAGAGTGGCACTGAAGCTTTCTTT	CASSIKSGTEAFF
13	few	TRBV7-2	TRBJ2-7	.	TGTGCCAGCAGCTCGGTGTTAACCTACGAGCAGTACTTC	CASSSVLTYEQYF
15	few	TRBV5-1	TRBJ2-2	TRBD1	TGCGCCAGCAGCTCGGGACAGGCGAACACCGGGGAGCTGTTTTTT	CASSSGQANTGELFF
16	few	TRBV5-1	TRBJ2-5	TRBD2	TGCGCCAGCAGCCCCAGACTAGCGGGGGGCCAAGAGACCCAGTACTTC	CASSPRLAGGQETQYF
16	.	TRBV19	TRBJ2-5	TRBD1	TGTGCCAGTAGTGCCAGGGGGACAGGGGGCTCGGAGACCCAGTACTTC	CASSARGTGGSETQYF
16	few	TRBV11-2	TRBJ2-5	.	TGTGCCAGCAGCTTAGATCGAGGGGGTTTTGGGGAGACCCAGTACTTC	CASSLDRGGFGETQYF
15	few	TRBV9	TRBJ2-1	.	TGTGCCAGCAGCGTAGAGAGCGGAGCGTACAATGAGCAGTTCTTC	CASSVESGAYNEQFF
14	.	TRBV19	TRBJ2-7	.	TGTGCCAGTAGTATGAGGGAGCCCTCCTACGAGCAGTACTTC	CASSMREPSYEQYF
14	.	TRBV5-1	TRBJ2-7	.	TGCGCCAGCAGCCAGACAGTTACTGGGTACGAGCAGTACTTC	CASSQTVTGYEQYF
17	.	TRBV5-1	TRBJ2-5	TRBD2	TGCGCCAGCAGCTTTTTAGGCGGGGGGCCTTCCTCCGAGACCCAGTACTTC	CASSFLGGGPSSETQYF
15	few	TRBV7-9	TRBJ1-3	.	TGTGCCAGCAGCCCCCGGGGAAACTCTGGAAACACCATATATTTT	CASSPRGNSGNTIYF
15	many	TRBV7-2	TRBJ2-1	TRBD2	TGTGCCAGCAGTTCTGTAGCGGGGGGTATCAATGAGCAGTTCTTC	CASSSVAGGINEQFF
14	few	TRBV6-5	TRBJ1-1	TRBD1	TGTGCCAGCAGTCTCGACAGGGCGAACACTGAAGCTTTCTTT	CASSLDRANTEAFF
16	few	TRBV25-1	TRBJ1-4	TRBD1	TGTGCCAGCAGTGAATATGGAGGGGGCCCAAGGGAAAAACTGTTTTTT	CASSEYGGGPREKLFF
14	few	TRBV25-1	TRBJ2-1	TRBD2	TGTGCCAGCAGTGGGGCGGGGGGTAACAATGAGCAGTTCTTC	CASSGAGGNNEQFF
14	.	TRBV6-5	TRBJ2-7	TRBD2	TGTGCCAGCAGTTACCAAGCTAGCGGTAGCGAGCAGTACTTC	CASSYQASGSEQYF
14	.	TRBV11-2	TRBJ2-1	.	TGTGCCAGCAGCCGAGGACAGAGTTTCAATGAGCAGTTCTTC	CASSRGQSFNEQFF
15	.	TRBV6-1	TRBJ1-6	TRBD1	TGTGCCAGCAGTGGGGGACAGGGGGCCGATTCACCCCTCCACTTT	CASSGGQGADSPLHF
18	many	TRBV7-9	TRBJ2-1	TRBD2	TGTGCCAGCAGCTTACCCCTCAGACTAGCGGGGGCGAGGGGTGAGCAGTTCTTC	CASSLPLRLAGARGEQFF
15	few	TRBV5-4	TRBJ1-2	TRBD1	TGTGCCAGCAGCTTGGGTGGGCGACAGGGAGATGGCTACACCTTC	CASSLGGRQGDGYTF
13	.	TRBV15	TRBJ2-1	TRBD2	TGTGCCACCAGCAGAGTAGCGGGGGGGGAGCAGTTCTTC	CATSRVAGGEQFF
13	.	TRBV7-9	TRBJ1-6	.	TGTGCCAGCAGCTTCGCCCCTCGGAGTCCGCACCACTTT	CASSFAPRSPHHF
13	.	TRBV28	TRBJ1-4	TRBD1	TGTGCCAGCAGTCGAAACAGGGGCGAAAAACTGTTTTTT	CASSRNRGEKLFF
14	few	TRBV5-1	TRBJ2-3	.	TGCGCCAGCAGCTTGGGGGACTCCACAGATACGCAGTATTTT	CASSLGDSTDTQYF
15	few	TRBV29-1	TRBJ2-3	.	TGCAGCGTTGAAGATCGGAGGTTAAACACAGATACGCAGTATTTT	CSVEDRRLNTDTQYF